These T cell receptor beta chains were read from a single sample in a study of shared clonotypes between healthy human individuals. Profiling relied on immunoSEQ multiplex PCR, and the TCRdb table lists in-frame clones only, not all of them. The sample carries about 2,500,000 clones, more than 80% recorded once. Sequences were obtained from naive CD4+ T cells sorted from blood. These receptors were taken from a man in his late teens or twenties in good health. CDR3s include the opening cysteine and the closing phenylalanine or tryptophan.

V: TRBV20-1; J: TRBJ2-5; CDR3: CSARGQETQYF
V: TRBV5-1; J: TRBJ2-5; CDR3: CASSLGMQETQYF
V: TRBV2; J: TRBJ2-1; CDR3: CASSVPLWEGYYNEQFF
V: TRBV10-2; J: TRBJ1-6; CDR3: CASRWGQGEGSLHF
V: TRBV7-9; J: TRBJ2-3; CDR3: CASSPRGLGTDTQYF
V: TRBV5-1; J: TRBJ2-2; CDR3: CASKETANTGELFF
V: TRBV6-1; J: TRBJ2-6; CDR3: CASSGRISGANVLTF
V: TRBV30; J: TRBJ2-2; CDR3: CATPGLASGELFF
V: TRBV2; J: TRBJ1-1; CDR3: CASRSLRGEGAFF
V: TRBV2; J: TRBJ2-3; CDR3: CASRGVGTTDTQYF
V: TRBV4-1; J: TRBJ2-2; CDR3: CASSQGQGVPGELFF
V: TRBV30; J: TRBJ1-2; CDR3: CAWSGKRPYGYTF
V: TRBV7-9; J: TRBJ2-2; CDR3: CASSLVSRGTGAAGELFF
V: TRBV5-8; J: TRBJ1-2; CDR3: CASSLAGFGYTF
V: TRBV5-1; J: TRBJ2-5; CDR3: CASSSQTGGEETQYF
V: TRBV30; J: TRBJ1-4; CDR3: CAWSGGFATNEKLFF
V: TRBV19; J: TRBJ2-5; CDR3: CASSIAGGETQYF
V: TRBV15; J: TRBJ2-3; CDR3: CATSRGGGPTDTQYF
V: TRBV12-5; J: TRBJ2-3; CDR3: CASGFGQGSSTQYF
V: TRBV19; J: TRBJ2-7; CDR3: CASKGRAAYEQYF
V: TRBV5-1; J: TRBJ2-2; CDR3: CASSPSPGGVNTGELFF
V: TRBV9; J: TRBJ2-2; CDR3: CASSVGGTTSNTGELFF
V: TRBV19; J: TRBJ1-1; CDR3: CASTSLINPEAFF
V: TRBV5-6; J: TRBJ2-7; CDR3: CASSFYGGAYEQYF
V: TRBV7-2; J: TRBJ1-5; CDR3: CASSLGEYSNQPQHF
V: TRBV6-5; J: TRBJ2-5; CDR3: CASKIGGNQETQYF
V: TRBV7-2; J: TRBJ2-1; CDR3: CASSLLSGNNEQFF
V: TRBV5-4; J: TRBJ1-2; CDR3: CASSFPGQGAHGYTF
V: TRBV30; J: TRBJ1-1; CDR3: CAWSLLEGPGTEAFF
V: TRBV19; J: TRBJ1-2; CDR3: CASSMRTGENYGYTF
V: TRBV7-9; J: TRBJ2-7; CDR3: CASSVATGGGHEQYF
V: TRBV5-6; J: TRBJ2-3; CDR3: CASSLAGQNTQYF
V: TRBV6-1; J: TRBJ2-1; CDR3: CASSESPHRFF
V: TRBV28; J: TRBJ1-4; CDR3: CASCSPYNEKLFF
V: TRBV13; J: TRBJ1-2; CDR3: CASSLATYGYTF
V: TRBV6-4; J: TRBJ1-1; CDR3: CASSDSRGRSFF
V: TRBV18; J: TRBJ2-7; CDR3: CASSPGTSGKKYYEQYF
V: TRBV29-1; J: TRBJ1-2; CDR3: CSVEGTEEEWYGYTF
V: TRBV19; J: TRBJ1-5; CDR3: CASRKAPGDRQPQHF
V: TRBV7-8; J: TRBJ1-3; CDR3: CASSLATGTTGNTIYF
V: TRBV6-1; J: TRBJ2-7; CDR3: CASSEVPGPSYEQYF
V: TRBV19; J: TRBJ1-6; CDR3: CASSMSLRQVNNSPLHF
V: TRBV27; J: TRBJ2-7; CDR3: CASSPGTSGPYEQYF
V: TRBV9; J: TRBJ2-5; CDR3: CASSAGTGRRETQYF
V: TRBV7-3; J: TRBJ2-3; CDR3: CASSLNGGASSTDTQYF
V: TRBV30; J: TRBJ1-1; CDR3: CAWRGEGGGTEAFF
V: TRBV30; J: TRBJ2-3; CDR3: CAWTRDRGRTDTQYF
V: TRBV29-1; J: TRBJ1-1; CDR3: CSVVGTGENTEAFF
V: TRBV5-1; J: TRBJ2-2; CDR3: CASSSLRISGELFF
V: TRBV5-6; J: TRBJ1-6; CDR3: CASSVGPGRFGERGKPLHF
V: TRBV10-3; J: TRBJ2-7; CDR3: CAISESRVGSYEQYF
V: TRBV7-2; J: TRBJ2-1; CDR3: CASSTRLAGGEQFF
V: TRBV5-4; J: TRBJ2-1; CDR3: CASSLVLGQGSHEQFF
V: TRBV6-6; J: TRBJ2-1; CDR3: CASRQGLEGNEQFF